These T cell receptor beta chains were read from a single sample in a study of T cells in Graves' hyperthyroidism and ophthalmopathy. TCRdb used MiXCR to reprocess the multiplex PCR reads, holding one entry per CDR3 protein. The sample gives about 600,000 distinct CDR3 sequences, approximately 16% of which show up once; less than 3.5% is in the top ten. Sequenced: blood. The receptors derive from a woman in her thirties or forties with Graves' ophthalmopathy. Each CDR3 is given with its conserved first and last residue. A D gene is named only where the DNA matches it firmly. Not every row has a clone size; where given, it reads once, few, many or a size class.

size: NA
V: TRBV5-1
J: TRBJ1-2
D: TRBD1
CDR3: CASSYGQGSVKGYTF
DNA: TGCGCCAGCAGCTACGGACAGGGGTCCGTGAAAGGCTACACCTTC

size: few
V: TRBV25-1
J: TRBJ1-3
D: NA
CDR3: CASSQIGSGNTIYF
DNA: TGTGCCAGCAGCCAAATAGGCTCTGGAAACACCATATATTTT

size: NA
V: TRBV10-3
J: TRBJ2-3
D: NA
CDR3: CAISDYSTDTQYF
DNA: TGTGCCATCAGTGACTACTCTACAGATACGCAGTATTTT

size: few
V: TRBV5-1
J: TRBJ2-2
D: NA
CDR3: CASSPSAGAGDTGELFF
DNA: TGCGCCAGCAGCCCAAGTGCGGGGGCTGGAGACACCGGGGAGCTGTTTTTT

size: many
V: TRBV7-2
J: TRBJ1-2
D: NA
CDR3: CASSHKAIYGYTF
DNA: TGTGCCAGCAGCCACAAGGCGATCTATGGCTACACCTTC

size: many
V: TRBV2
J: TRBJ1-4
D: TRBD1
CDR3: CASSGQGVINEKLFF
DNA: TGTGCCAGCAGTGGACAGGGGGTAATTAATGAAAAACTGTTTTTT

size: few
V: TRBV27
J: TRBJ1-5
D: NA
CDR3: CASSVVSGSNQPQHF
DNA: TGTGCCAGCAGTGTGGTAAGCGGGAGCAATCAGCCCCAGCATTTT

size: many
V: TRBV6-2/TRBV6-3
J: TRBJ2-1
D: TRBD2
CDR3: CASRTSGRGNEQFF
DNA: TGTGCCAGCAGGACTAGCGGGAGGGGAAATGAGCAGTTCTTC

size: many
V: TRBV27
J: TRBJ2-5
D: NA
CDR3: CASSWHGPQETQYF
DNA: TGTGCCAGCAGTTGGCATGGGCCCCAAGAGACCCAGTACTTC

size: many
V: TRBV2
J: TRBJ1-5
D: NA
CDR3: CASSVGGLSQPQHF
DNA: TGTGCCAGCAGTGTCGGGGGCCTAAGTCAGCCCCAGCATTTT

size: many
V: TRBV2
J: TRBJ2-1
D: NA
CDR3: CASSPNNEQFF
DNA: TGTGCCAGCAGTCCCAACAATGAGCAGTTCTTC

size: NA
V: TRBV3-1
J: TRBJ2-2
D: NA
CDR3: CASSQGILNTGELFF
DNA: TGTGCCAGCAGCCAAGGGATCCTAAACACCGGGGAGCTGTTTTTT

size: many
V: TRBV30
J: TRBJ2-3
D: TRBD2
CDR3: CAWSQGGSSTDTQYF
DNA: TGTGCCTGGAGTCAGGGCGGGAGCAGCACAGATACGCAGTATTTT

size: many
V: TRBV3-1
J: TRBJ2-1
D: TRBD2
CDR3: CASSGGLAGSNEQFF
DNA: TGTGCCAGCAGCGGAGGACTAGCGGGCAGCAATGAGCAGTTCTTC

size: many
V: TRBV2
J: TRBJ2-3
D: TRBD2
CDR3: CASSPVLAGGTQYF
DNA: TGTGCCAGCAGTCCAGTCCTAGCGGGAGGTACGCAGTATTTT

size: NA
V: TRBV3-1
J: TRBJ2-3
D: TRBD2
CDR3: CASSPLTSGMSTDTQYF
DNA: TGTGCCAGCAGCCCGCTGACTAGCGGGATGAGCACAGATACGCAGTATTTT

size: many
V: TRBV28
J: TRBJ2-1
D: TRBD2
CDR3: CASSPRASGFFSSYNEQFF
DNA: TGTGCCAGCAGTCCTCGGGCTAGCGGTTTTTTCAGCTCCTACAATGAGCAGTTCTTC

size: many
V: TRBV12-3/TRBV12-4
J: TRBJ2-5
D: NA
CDR3: CASSFRRTGETQYF
DNA: TGTGCCAGCAGTTTTCGCCGTACAGGGGAGACCCAGTACTTC

size: many
V: TRBV7-9
J: TRBJ2-1
D: NA
CDR3: CASRRIKGAGDEQFF
DNA: TGTGCCAGCCGTCGCATCAAAGGAGCAGGCGATGAGCAGTTCTTC

size: many
V: TRBV11-1
J: TRBJ2-3
D: TRBD1
CDR3: CASSLSRDRGSDTQYF
DNA: TGTGCCAGCAGCTTATCGAGGGACAGGGGATCAGATACGCAGTATTTT

size: few
V: TRBV7-9
J: TRBJ2-1
D: TRBD1
CDR3: CASSFGQGALNEQFF
DNA: TGTGCCAGCAGCTTTGGGCAGGGGGCGTTGAATGAGCAGTTCTTC

size: NA
V: TRBV7-6
J: TRBJ2-1
D: TRBD2
CDR3: CASSFNSGRYNEQFF
DNA: TGTGCCAGCAGCTTTAATAGCGGGAGGTACAATGAGCAGTTCTTC

size: many
V: TRBV18
J: TRBJ1-2
D: NA
CDR3: CASSIGMYQGTGYGYTF
DNA: TGTGCCAGCTCAATCGGCATGTATCAGGGTACGGGCTATGGCTACACCTTC

size: many
V: TRBV11-2
J: TRBJ2-5
D: NA
CDR3: CASSTRIQETQYF
DNA: TGTGCCAGCAGCACCAGGATCCAAGAGACCCAGTACTTC

size: many
V: TRBV6-6
J: TRBJ1-6
D: NA
CDR3: CASSSRRNNSPLHF
DNA: TGTGCCAGCAGTTCGCGACGTAATAATTCACCCCTCCACTTT

size: NA
V: TRBV9
J: TRBJ2-2
D: NA
CDR3: CASSVVSQGNTGELFF
DNA: TGTGCCAGCAGCGTAGTAAGTCAGGGAAACACCGGGGAGCTGTTTTTT

size: many
V: TRBV7-8
J: TRBJ2-3
D: TRBD1
CDR3: CASSSDRGADTQYF
DNA: TGTGCCAGCAGCTCCGACAGGGGGGCAGATACGCAGTATTTT

size: NA
V: TRBV5-6
J: TRBJ1-2
D: NA
CDR3: CASRLPGDYGYTF
DNA: TGTGCCAGCAGATTGCCAGGAGACTATGGCTACACCTTC

size: NA
V: TRBV29-1
J: TRBJ2-1
D: TRBD1
CDR3: CSAVTGGREQFF
DNA: TGCAGCGCTGTTACAGGGGGTAGGGAGCAGTTCTTC

size: few
V: TRBV9
J: TRBJ2-5
D: NA
CDR3: CASSPRDSRRGETQYF
DNA: TGTGCCAGCAGCCCGAGGGACAGCAGGAGGGGAGAGACCCAGTACTTC

size: few
V: TRBV3-1
J: TRBJ1-1
D: TRBD1
CDR3: CASSRPRDRGTEAFF
DNA: TGTGCCAGCAGCCGGCCCCGGGACAGGGGCACTGAAGCTTTCTTT

size: many
V: TRBV18
J: TRBJ2-2
D: TRBD1
CDR3: CASSPTGGYTGELFF
DNA: TGTGCCAGCTCACCGACAGGGGGTTACACCGGGGAGCTGTTTTTT

size: few
V: TRBV6-2/TRBV6-3
J: TRBJ1-6
D: TRBD1
CDR3: CASSSRPDRAQFSYNSPLHF
DNA: TGTGCCAGCAGTTCCCGTCCGGACAGGGCCCAGTTCTCCTATAATTCACCCCTCCACTTT

size: few
V: TRBV6-2/TRBV6-3
J: TRBJ1-1
D: TRBD1
CDR3: CASSIDRVNTEAFF
DNA: TGTGCCAGCAGTATCGACAGGGTTAACACTGAAGCTTTCTTT

size: NA
V: TRBV11-1
J: TRBJ2-7
D: NA
CDR3: CASSRAGTGESYEQYF
DNA: TGTGCCAGCAGCAGAGCGGGTACGGGGGAGTCGTACGAGCAGTACTTC

size: many
V: TRBV3-1
J: TRBJ1-2
D: TRBD1
CDR3: CASSQDGGQSYGYTF
DNA: TGTGCCAGCAGCCAAGATGGGGGACAGTCCTATGGCTACACCTTC

size: NA
V: TRBV20-1
J: TRBJ1-5
D: TRBD1
CDR3: CSAGTGEQPQHF
DNA: TGCAGTGCTGGAACAGGGGAACAGCCCCAGCATTTT

size: few
V: TRBV20-1
J: TRBJ2-1
D: NA
CDR3: CSAVGDYNEQFF
DNA: TGCAGTGCCGTAGGCGACTACAATGAGCAGTTCTTC

size: NA
V: TRBV20-1
J: TRBJ2-2
D: NA
CDR3: CSASTGNTGELFF
DNA: TGCAGTGCTAGTACTGGGAACACCGGGGAGCTGTTTTTT

size: many
V: TRBV15
J: TRBJ2-1
D: NA
CDR3: CATSGRVGIEQFF
DNA: TGTGCCACCAGCGGAAGGGTGGGCATTGAGCAGTTCTTC

size: few
V: TRBV3-1
J: TRBJ2-1
D: NA
CDR3: CASSRTLSGSPFNEQFF
DNA: TGTGCCAGCAGCCGCACCTTAAGCGGAAGCCCCTTTAATGAGCAGTTCTTC

size: few
V: TRBV5-4
J: TRBJ2-4
D: NA
CDR3: CASSNQAKNIQYF
DNA: TGTGCCAGTTCGAACCAAGCCAAAAACATTCAGTACTTC

size: NA
V: TRBV24-1
J: TRBJ2-1
D: TRBD1
CDR3: CATSDPDRVGTFF
DNA: TGTGCCACCAGTGATCCCGACAGGGTTGGGACGTTCTTC

size: many
V: TRBV6-2/TRBV6-3
J: TRBJ2-1
D: NA
CDR3: CASSYSSSYNEQFF
DNA: TGTGCCAGCAGTTACTCGAGCTCCTACAATGAGCAGTTCTTC

size: few
V: TRBV5-4
J: TRBJ1-1
D: TRBD1
CDR3: CASSFETGGGTEAFF
DNA: TGTGCCAGCAGCTTCGAGACAGGGGGCGGCACTGAAGCTTTCTTT